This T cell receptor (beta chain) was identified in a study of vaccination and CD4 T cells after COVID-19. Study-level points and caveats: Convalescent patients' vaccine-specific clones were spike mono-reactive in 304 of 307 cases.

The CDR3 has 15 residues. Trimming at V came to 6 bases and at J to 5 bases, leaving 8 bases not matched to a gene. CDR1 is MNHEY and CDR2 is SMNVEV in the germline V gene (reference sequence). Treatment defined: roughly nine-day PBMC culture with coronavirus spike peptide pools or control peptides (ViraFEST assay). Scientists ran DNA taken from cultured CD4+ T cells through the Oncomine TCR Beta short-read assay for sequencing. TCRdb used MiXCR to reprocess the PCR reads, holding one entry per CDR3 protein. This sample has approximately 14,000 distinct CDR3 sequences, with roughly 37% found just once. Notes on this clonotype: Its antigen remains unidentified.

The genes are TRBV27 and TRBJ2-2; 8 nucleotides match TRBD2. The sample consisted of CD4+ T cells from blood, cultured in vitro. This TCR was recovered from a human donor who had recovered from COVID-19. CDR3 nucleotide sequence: TGTGCCAGCAGGGGTCGCGGGGGGCAAACCGGGGAGCTGTTTTTT. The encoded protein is CASRGRGGQTGELFF.